The rows below give T cell receptor beta chains drawn from one sample of a study of spatial heterogeneity in lung cancer. TCRdb re-analysed the 5' RACE reads in MiXCR, keeping a single row per CDR3 protein. The sample records around 45,000 distinct CDR3 sequences, around 15% being singletons. The sample here was PBMCs, taken at surgery. All receptors come from a male donor with early-stage non-small cell lung cancer. CDR3s include the opening cysteine and the closing phenylalanine or tryptophan. A D gene is named only where the DNA matches it firmly. The size of a clone is reported for some rows only, either as once, few or many, or as a class for expanded clones.

TRBV5-1	TRBD1	.	TRBJ2-7	TGCGCCAGCAGCCCCCAGGGGGCATCGGGGAACGAGCAGTACTTC	CASSPQGASGNEQYF
TRBV7-9	.	many	TRBJ2-1	TGTGCCAGCAGCTCTCCCCCTCGGGAGCCGAGCAATGAGCAGTTCTTC	CASSSPPREPSNEQFF
TRBV7-9	TRBD1	few	TRBJ2-3	TGTGCCAGCAGCTCCCGCACAGGGGCTGGAGTTACAGATACGCAGTATTTT	CASSSRTGAGVTDTQYF
TRBV12-3/TRBV12-4	.	few	TRBJ1-1	TGTGCCAGCAGTTTATGGTCCCTGAACACTGAAGCTTTCTTT	CASSLWSLNTEAFF
TRBV10-1	.	few	TRBJ2-3	TGCGCCAGCAGCGACGGGACTAGCACAGATACGCAGTATTTT	CASSDGTSTDTQYF
TRBV4-3	TRBD1	few	TRBJ1-1	TGCGCCAGCAGCCAAGTCCTTTCCGGGACAGGAGTAATTTTGAGAGCTTTCTTT	CASSQVLSGTGVILRAFF
TRBV7-3	TRBD2	.	TRBJ2-2	TGTGCCAGCAGCATGGGACTAGCGGGAGGGGCCGGGGAGCTGTTTTTT	CASSMGLAGGAGELFF
TRBV5-1	.	few	TRBJ1-2	TGCGCCAGCAGCTTGGCGGGACAAGAAGGGAGCTATGGCTACACCTTC	CASSLAGQEGSYGYTF
TRBV4-1	.	many	TRBJ1-3	TGCGCCAGCACCCCAAACAGGGCTGGAAACACCATATATTTT	CASTPNRAGNTIYF
TRBV12-3/TRBV12-4	.	many	TRBJ2-5	TGTGCCAGCAGTGCGTCGGGGGAGACCCAGTACTTC	CASSASGETQYF
TRBV5-6	TRBD1	many	TRBJ2-3	TGTGCCAGCAGCCCCCGGGACAGGGATCATACGCAGTATTTT	CASSPRDRDHTQYF
TRBV11-3	.	.	TRBJ2-1	TGTGCCAGCAGCTGGGGACAAAGGGACGATGAGCAGTTCTTC	CASSWGQRDDEQFF
TRBV7-9	.	many	TRBJ1-4	TGTGCCAGCAGCAGAGGGGATGCAACTAATGAAAAACTGTTTTTT	CASSRGDATNEKLFF
TRBV28	.	few	TRBJ2-2	TGTGCCAGCAGTTTAGCCCAGACCGGGGAGCTGTTTTTT	CASSLAQTGELFF
TRBV25-1	.	few	TRBJ2-1	TGTGCCAGCAGGTCCCGGTTAGCCTACAATGAGCAGTTCTTC	CASRSRLAYNEQFF
TRBV4-2	.	few	TRBJ1-1	TGTGCCAGCAGCCAAGATGTGGCACGGGATGAAGCTTTCTTT	CASSQDVARDEAFF
TRBV7-6	.	many	TRBJ2-1	TGTGCCAGCAGCTCCCTAGGAGGCGCAGGAAGCTACAATGAGCAGTTCTTC	CASSSLGGAGSYNEQFF
TRBV5-5	.	many	TRBJ2-2	TGTGCCAGCAGCCACCGGGACCGCCTGAACACCGGGGAGCTGTTTTTT	CASSHRDRLNTGELFF
TRBV6-2/TRBV6-3	.	.	TRBJ1-5	TGTGCCAGCAGGGGAGGGGGGGAACGGACGCCCCAGCATTTT	CASRGGGERTPQHF
TRBV4-2	.	.	TRBJ2-1	TGTGCCAGCAGCCAAGAGTCGTCTCAGCGCCACAATGAGCAGTTCTTC	CASSQESSQRHNEQFF
TRBV15	TRBD2	few	TRBJ2-4	TGTGCCACCAGCAGAGATTTAAAAACTAGCGCCTTAAAAAAAAACATTCAGTACTTC	CATSRDLKTSALKKNIQYF
TRBV4-1	TRBD1	few	TRBJ1-1	TGCGCCAGCAGCCAGCCGGGACAGGGTTTCGCTGAAGCTTTCTTT	CASSQPGQGFAEAFF
TRBV29-1	.	few	TRBJ2-1	TGCAGCGTCCTGACAGGCTCCTACAATGAGCAGTTCTTC	CSVLTGSYNEQFF
TRBV5-1	.	many	TRBJ1-5	TGCGCCAGCAGCTTTTCCCCCGTCGGACAGAGCAATCAGCCCCAGCATTTT	CASSFSPVGQSNQPQHF
TRBV20-1	.	many	TRBJ1-2	TGCAGTGCTAGAGTGGAGCGGTCTATGGGCTACACCTTC	CSARVERSMGYTF